Included here is one TCR beta chain sequence, with context. Its target is not known. The data originate from a study of T cell repertoires in cytomegalovirus infection. Study details: Recently identified HLA-C-restricted CMV epitopes were used, and well-studied HLA-B-restricted CMV epitopes were used as well. Indicated by public TCR beta signatures were CMV infection and matching HLA type. Study-level points and caveats: Summed frequency of shared TCR beta families picked out CMV carriers who also had the relevant HLA.

The CDR3 consists of 21 residues. Germline V gene lookup returns CDR1 MNHEY and CDR2 SVGAGI. V lost 0 bases, J lost 6 bases, and 17 bases stayed unmatched. TCRdb redid the calling of the reads with MiXCR, one entry per CDR3 protein. The table shows 900,000 to 950,000 distinct CDR3 sequences, with 30% to 40% occurring only once. The chain carries TRBV6-5 and TRBJ2-3; 14 bases agree with TRBD2. Specimen: cultured CD8+ T cells from PBMCs, collected from culture after CMV antigen stimulation. The sequence came from a human donor in good health (CMV status not recorded). Some clones in this sample may be carry-over from other donors' samples. In DNA, the CDR3 is TGTGCCAGCAGTTACTCGGTTTTAGGGACTAGCGGGGGCGTCGCCAAGGATACGCAGTATTTT. Its translation: CASSYSVLGTSGGVAKDTQYF.